The T cell receptor beta chain described here comes from a study of response to subunit inactivated influenza vaccine. Study-wide points: It was the authors' suggestion that each seasonal influenza vaccination recruits few new T cells.

Of note for this clonotype: What it recognizes is unknown.

This CDR3 has 12 residues. Germline CDR1 MNHEY, CDR2 SVGEGT. V dropped 3 bases and J dropped 6 bases, with 7 bases sitting between them. Each CDR3 protein gets one entry after TCRdb re-called the RT-PCR reads with MiXCR. The table lists more than 400,000 distinct CDR3 sequences, about a tenth of them singletons. The source was PBMCs from blood, collected 35 to 45 days after vaccination. This chain connects TRBV6-2 or TRBV6-3 to TRBJ2-3, with D hard to call. The source of this sequence is a man in his fifties who received an inactivated influenza vaccine. The CDR3 here is CASSYWWDTQYF. Written as DNA, the CDR3 is TGTGCCAGCAGTTATTGGTGGGATACGCAGTATTTT.